The 27 T cell receptor beta chains reported below all come from one sample, sequenced in a study of beta chain features in type 1 diabetes. The sequenced template was cDNA made from the entire isolated RNA. Profiling relied on immunoSEQ multiplex PCR, and the TCRdb table lists in-frame clones only, not all of them. The sample has hundreds of thousands of clones; 17% are singletons. The sample taken for sequencing was naive CD4+ T cells from blood. Source of these receptors: a woman aged 18-29 years in good health.

The V gene is TRBV5-4, the J gene TRBJ2-2; possible D gene TRBD2, 6 bases. The germline V gene has CDR1 SGHNT and CDR2 YYREEE (reference sequence). This CDR3 spans 15 amino acids. Trimming removed 5 bases at V and 0 bases at J, with 11 bases between. CDR3 in amino acids: CASRSGTSNTGELFF. The CDR3 region has the DNA TGTGCCAGCAGATCCGGGACTTCGAACACCGGGGAGCTGTTTTTT. Combining the CDR3 with reference TRBV5-4 and TRBJ2-2 gives the whole variable domain ETGVTQSPTHLIKTRGQQVTLRCSSQSGHNTVSWYQQALGQGPQFIFQYYREEENGRGNFPPRFSGLQFPNYSSELNVNALELDDSALYLCASRSGTSNTGELFFGEGSRLTVL.

This chain joins TRBV9 and TRBJ1-4, with TRBD1 matching 9 bases. Germline lookup yields CDR1 SGDLS and CDR2 YYNGEE. V gave up 2 bases and J gave up 7 bases; unmatched junction bases: 9. This CDR3 is 16 amino acids long. The CDR3 here is CASSVDPGQGSEKLFF. Written as DNA, the CDR3 is TGTGCCAGCAGCGTGGACCCGGGACAGGGAAGTGAAAAACTGTTTTTT.

V gene TRBV7-3 combines with J gene TRBJ2-1; 7 bases are a match to TRBD1. The V and J ends lost 8 bases and 9 bases, in that order; junction bases with no gene match: 7. The germline gives CDR1 SGHTA, CDR2 FQGTGA. The CDR3 spans 12 residues. The chain's CDR3 is CASRAPGGEQFF. The CDR3 DNA is TGTGCCAGCCGCGCCCCAGGGGGTGAGCAGTTCTTC.

This clone appeared a few times. The J gene is TRBJ2-5, the V gene TRBV18; 7 positions match TRBD1. This CDR3 contains 13 residues. Trimming cost V 6 bases and J 5 bases; bases outside gene matches: 6. The germline CDR1 and CDR2 sequences are KGHSH and LQKENI. CDR3 amino acids: CASSASGGETQYF. The CDR3 DNA is TGTGCCAGCTCGGCCTCAGGGGGTGAGACCCAGTACTTC.

The V and J genes are TRBV18 and TRBJ2-3; no reliable D call. Germline CDR1 is KGHSH and CDR2 is LQKENI. CDR3 length: 14 residues. V gave up 2 bases and J gave up 0 bases, with 6 bases separating them. Written as DNA, the CDR3 is TGTGCCAGCTCACCAGGACGGAGCACAGATACGCAGTATTTT. Translation gives CASSPGRSTDTQYF.

Only a few counts were recorded for this clone. The rearrangement joins TRBV7-6 to TRBJ2-5, with D tentatively TRBD2 (6 bases). This CDR3 spans 15 amino acids. Trimming removed 0 bases at V and 5 bases at J, with 13 bases between. Germline V gene data show CDR1 as SGHVS and CDR2 as FNYEAQ. The CDR3 nucleotides are TGTGCCAGCAGCTTAGCGGCGACTAGAGCTGAGACCCAGTACTTC. It encodes CASSLAATRAETQYF.

This clone has a handful of counts. V usage is TRBV7-2 and J usage is TRBJ1-3, with TRBD1 matching over 10 bases. Germline CDR1 SGHTA, CDR2 FQGNSA. The CDR3 loop spans 16 amino acids. With V trimmed by 5 bases and J by 2 bases, 6 bases remained unmatched. The CDR3 bases are TGTGCCAGCAGCCTCCGACAGGGGGCCACTGGAAACACCATATATTTT. Translation: CASSLRQGATGNTIYF.

This clone was observed a handful of times. The chain recombines TRBV6-6 with TRBJ1-5; D is uncertain. CDR3 length: 12 residues. V lost 5 bases, J lost 6 bases, and 8 bases lay in between. Germline V gene data show CDR1 as MNHNY and CDR2 as SVGAGI (reference sequence). CDR3 sequence: CASSTGPQPQHF. The CDR3 DNA reads as TGTGCCAGCAGTACCGGGCCTCAGCCCCAGCATTTT.

The V gene is TRBV7-3, the J gene TRBJ2-3; D remains ambiguous. The CDR3 extends over 16 amino acids. Germline-derived CDR1 and CDR2 are SGHTA and FQGTGA. Deletions cut 5 bases from V and 0 bases from J, with 15 bases between. This chain's CDR3 is CASSPGTQMSTDTQYF. The CDR3 bases are TGTGCCAGCAGCCCGGGCACCCAAATGAGCACAGATACGCAGTATTTT.

V usage is TRBV7-9 and J usage is TRBJ2-3; weak D call: TRBD2 (5 bases). CDR3 length: 15 residues. Trimming removed 0 bases from V and 6 bases from J, with 13 bases in between. Per germline, CDR1 SEHNR and CDR2 FQNEAQ (reference sequence). The CDR3 region is CASSLALLGMDTQYF. CDR3 bases: TGTGCCAGCAGCTTAGCGCTCCTCGGGATGGATACGCAGTATTTT.

This chain connects TRBV9 to TRBJ2-1; 8 bases line up with TRBD2. This CDR3 is built from 15 residues. Germline values: CDR1 SGDLS, CDR2 YYNGEE. The ends lost 0 bases at V and 4 bases at J; junction bases unmatched: 3. CDR3 nucleotide sequence: TGTGCCAGCAGCGTAGAACTAGCGGTTTACAATGAGCAGTTCTTC. Protein product: CASSVELAVYNEQFF.

This clone was observed a handful of times. This chain connects TRBV6-6 to TRBJ2-7; 9 bases are a match to TRBD2. V shed 7 bases and J 5 bases; nucleotides not matched to a gene: 12. Looked up from germline, CDR1 is MNHNY and CDR2 is SVGAGI (reference sequence). CDR3 length: 15 residues. The CDR3 region has the DNA TGTGCCAGCATTGATTGGGCGGGAGGGTCACACGAGCAGTACTTC. As protein: CASIDWAGGSHEQYF.

This clone appeared a few times. The chain joins TRBV7-9 to TRBJ2-5; 9 nucleotides align to TRBD2. Per the germline V gene, CDR1 is SEHNR and CDR2 is FQNEAQ (reference sequence). The CDR3 is 14 amino acids. V shed 5 bases and J 4 bases; nucleotides not matched to a gene: 5. In DNA form, the CDR3 reads TGTGCCAGCAGCGAGGCGGGAGGGCCAGAGACCCAGTACTTC. Amino acid sequence: CASSEAGGPETQYF.

V is TRBV21-1 and J is TRBJ2-5; the table calls TRBD2, which could not be checked here. TRBV21-1 is recorded as a pseudogene. The CDR3 sequence is 17 residues long. CDR3 loop: CASSTLFKRGEEETQYF. The DNA for the CDR3 is TGTGCCAGCAGCACCCTTTTCAAGCGGGGGGAGGAGGAGACCCAGTACTTC.

V gene TRBV15 combines with J gene TRBJ2-3; 8 nucleotides line up with TRBD1. The V gene end was trimmed by 0 bases and the J gene end by 8 bases; junction bases not matched to a gene: 1. This CDR3 spans 13 amino acids. CDR1 is LNHNV and CDR2 is YYDKDF in the germline V gene (reference sequence). CDR3 region: CATSREQGGTQYF. CDR3 nucleotides: TGTGCCACCAGCAGAGAACAGGGGGGTACGCAGTATTTT.

This clone showed up just a few times. This sample also contains other DNA sequences that code for the same CDR3. The chain employs TRBV28 and TRBJ2-5; D is uncertain. V was trimmed by 6 bases and J by 4 bases, leaving 6 bases between them. This CDR3 has 11 amino acids. Germline CDR1 and CDR2: MDHEN and SYDVKM. CDR3 in amino acids: CASRTRETQYF. CDR3 DNA: TGTGCCAGCAGGACAAGAGAGACCCAGTACTTC.

On this clone: Other DNA sequences from this sample encode an identical CDR3 as well. The chain employs TRBV2 and TRBJ1-1, with D hard to call. Germline-derived CDR1 and CDR2 are SNHLY and FYNNEI. CDR3 length: 13 residues. Between the trimmed V and J ends, which lost 3 bases and 0 bases, there was a span of 5 bases. CDR3 sequence (DNA): TGTGCCAGCAGTGATAGGCTGAACACTGAAGCTTTCTTT. Protein: CASSDRLNTEAFF.

In this sample, this clone turned up a few times. V is TRBV7-2 and J is TRBJ2-4, with 9 nucleotides matching TRBD2. Germline CDR1 and CDR2: SGHTA and FQGNSA. This CDR3 region has 14 residues. With V trimmed by 5 bases and J by 8 bases, 7 bases remained unmatched. The chain's CDR3 is CASSPGLAKDIQYF. Written as DNA, the CDR3 is TGTGCCAGCAGCCCGGGACTAGCTAAGGACATTCAGTACTTC.

In regard to this clone: A read error may account for a junction end that differs from germline. For the CDR3, the DNA is TGTGCCAGCAGGTTAGAGGGGGCTGGGACTGAAGCTTTCTTT. Protein sequence: CASRLEGAGTEAFF. This chain connects TRBV7-9 to TRBJ1-1, with TRBD1 matching over 7 bases. The CDR3 loop spans 14 amino acids. CDR1 is SEHNR and CDR2 is FQNEAQ in the germline V gene (reference sequence).

This clone was observed a handful of times. V is TRBV19 and J is TRBJ2-7; 8 bases are a match to TRBD2. The CDR3 loop spans 14 amino acids. Germline V CDR1 and CDR2: LNHDA, SQIVND (reference sequence). The V segment lost 10 bases and the J segment 2 bases; nucleotides outside the gene matches: 10. The CDR3 protein is CATAGAGGPYEQYF. DNA of the CDR3: TGTGCCACAGCCGGGGCGGGAGGACCCTACGAGCAGTACTTC.

This sequence joins TRBV25-1 and TRBJ2-7; TRBD1 matches at 7 bases. The ends lost 3 bases at V and 3 bases at J; junction bases unmatched: 11. CDR1 and CDR2 from the germline V gene are MGHDK and SYGVNS. This CDR3 is built from 16 residues. Here the CDR3 reads CASSDAGTALFYEQYF. As DNA, the CDR3 is TGTGCCAGCAGTGATGCCGGGACAGCTCTCTTCTACGAGCAGTACTTC.

The J gene is TRBJ2-6, the V gene TRBV7-8, with 7 bases aligning to TRBD1. V shed 9 bases and J 2 bases; nucleotides not matched to a gene: 10. Germline V lookup: CDR1 SGHVS, CDR2 FQNEAQ. The CDR3 covers 16 residues. The CDR3 spells CASSGRGLAGANVLTF. CDR3 in DNA: TGTGCCAGTTCGGGAAGGGGGCTTGCTGGGGCCAACGTCCTGACTTTC. The whole variable domain, filled in from reference TRBV7-8 and TRBJ2-6, reads GAGVSQSPRYKVAKRGQDVALRCDPISGHVSLFWYQQALGQGPEFLTYFQNEAQLDKSGLPSDRFFAERPEGSVSTLKIQRTQQEDSAVYLCASSGRGLAGANVLTFGAGSRLTVL.

This clone was seen only a few times. This sequence joins TRBV6-5 and TRBJ2-7; 8 nucleotides align to TRBD1. With 6 bases clipped from V and 6 bases from J, the junction kept 13 bases outside the gene matches. Germline V gene sequence: CDR1 MNHEY, CDR2 SVGAGI. This CDR3 spans 15 amino acids. The CDR3 DNA follows: TGTGCCAGCAGCCCGTCAGGGACAGGTGACGGCGAGCAGTACTTC. Translating gives CASSPSGTGDGEQYF.

This chain uses TRBV10-3 with TRBJ2-7; perhaps TRBD2 as D (5 bases). This CDR3 is built from 15 residues. V was pared by 3 bases and J by 2 bases, with 14 bases between. CDR1 is ENHRY, CDR2 SYGVKD, per germline. CDR3 sequence (DNA): TGTGCCATCAGTGAAAGCAGCGGAGGCACCTACGAGCAGTACTTC. It specifies CAISESSGGTYEQYF.

This sequence joins TRBV28 and TRBJ2-4; D might be TRBD1 or TRBD2, each matching 5 bases. Per germline, CDR1 MDHEN and CDR2 SYDVKM. CDR3 length equals 18 residues. The V and J ends lost 9 bases and 0 bases respectively, with 24 bases between them. The CDR3 region is CARHSGTWPDRAKNIQYF. The CDR3 coding sequence is TGTGCCAGACACTCCGGGACGTGGCCTGACCGAGCCAAAAACATTCAGTACTTC.

This clone was counted only a few times. V gene TRBV29-1 combines with J gene TRBJ2-1; 9 nucleotides match TRBD2. The CDR3 has 13 amino acids. CDR1 is SQVTM, CDR2 ANQGSEA, per germline. V lost 8 bases to trimming and J lost 5 bases; unmatched junction nucleotides: 7. DNA of the CDR3: TGCAGCTCAACTAGCGGGTTCGACAATGAGCAGTTCTTC. It specifies CSSTSGFDNEQFF.

To note about this clone: Other nucleotide sequences from this sample produce the same CDR3. The J gene is TRBJ2-5, the V gene TRBV7-8; the D is unclear. The length of the CDR3 is 13 residues. Trimming left V 1 base short and J 3 bases short, with 6 bases between. The V gene's germline CDR1 is SGHVS and CDR2 FQNEAQ. Written as DNA, the CDR3 is TGTGCCAGCAGCTTAGTGGGTAAAGAGACCCAGTACTTC. Amino acid sequence: CASSLVGKETQYF.